The present TCR beta chain was sequenced within a study of cytomegalovirus exposure and HLA in healthy donors. The assay was immunoSEQ multiplex PCR, and TCRdb's table has in-frame clones only and misses some. The sample lists fewer than 200,000 clones; roughly 85% were seen once. Among the 90 to 150 subjects of the validation cohort, separate from the approximately 670-subject first cohort, were the donors. Specimen: PBMCs. The sequence came from a man younger than 30 in good health and CMV-seropositive.

CDR3 DNA: TGTGCCAGCAGCTCCGGGACAGGGTCTCGGACTGAAGCTTTCTTT. This codes for CASSSGTGSRTEAFF. The chain joins TRBV5-4 to TRBJ1-1; TRBD1 aligns across 9 bases. This CDR3 has 15 residues. V lost 3 bases and J lost 5; bases outside the gene matches: 8. The germline gives CDR1 SGHNT, CDR2 YYREEE (reference sequence).